The 32 T cell receptor beta chains given below trace back to one sample, sequenced in a study of blood T cell repertoires in COVID-19. Here immunoSEQ multiplex PCR was the method, and the copy in TCRdb shows in-frame clones only, minus some. Here the sample spans about 190,000 clones, around four fifths being singletons. The sample consisted of peripheral blood. These receptors were obtained from a woman in her forties with acute or convalescent COVID-19.

The rearrangement links TRBV28 to TRBJ1-1; weak D call: TRBD1 (6 bases). With 4 bases removed from V and 5 bases from J, the gap between germline ends came to 8 bases. The CDR3 spans 12 residues. In germline, CDR1 is MDHEN, CDR2 SYDVKM. The CDR3 sequence: CASSWGRTEAFF. CDR3 sequence (DNA): TGTGCCAGCAGTTGGGGGCGTACTGAAGCTTTCTTT.

About this clone: The junction departs from the called germline gene at one end, perhaps through a read error. J is TRBJ1-4 and V is TRBV7-9; D not certain. CDR1 and CDR2 (germline): SEHNR, FQNEAQ (reference sequence). The CDR3 sequence is 13 residues long. In DNA form, the CDR3 reads TGTGCCAGCAGCCTCCCAGGCACAGAGAAAGCCTTCTTT. Encoded protein: CASSLPGTEKAFF.

The CDR3 DNA sequence: TGTGCCAGCAGCCAAGACCGGACTAGCGGGACCTCCTACGAGCAGTACTTC. Amino acid sequence: CASSQDRTSGTSYEQYF. The genes are TRBV4-2 and TRBJ2-7; 12 nucleotides line up with TRBD2. Germline CDR1 and CDR2: LGHNA and YNFKEQ. J lost 0 bases, V lost 0 bases, and 3 bases had no gene match. This CDR3 has 17 residues.

In its sample, this clone was seen a few times. This chain connects TRBV29-1 to TRBJ1-2; D unresolved. Germline values: CDR1 SQVTM, CDR2 ANQGSEA. The V and J ends lost 4 bases and 2 bases respectively, with 14 bases between them. The CDR3 runs to 14 residues. CDR3 DNA sequence: TGCAGCGTTGTTTCCGGACTGATCAACTATGGCTACACCTTC. Protein sequence: CSVVSGLINYGYTF.

The V call is TRBV16, the J call TRBJ1-1; tentative D call: TRBD1 (6 bases). The length of the CDR3 is 16 residues. The germline V gene encodes CDR1 KGHSY and CDR2 FQNENV. Trimming cost V 3 bases and J 3 bases, with 17 bases left between them. The CDR3 bases are TGTGCCAGCAGCCACTCTGGGGACACCGACGACACTGAAGCTTTCTTT. This gives the protein CASSHSGDTDDTEAFF.

In its sample, this clone was seen once. The chain combines TRBV27 with TRBJ1-2; a weak D match, TRBD1 (5 bases). Looked up from germline, CDR1 is MNHEY and CDR2 is SMNVEV (reference sequence). The CDR3 loop spans 13 amino acids. Trimming stripped 3 bases from V and 3 bases from J, with 8 bases between. The DNA of the CDR3 is TGTGCCAGCAGTTTGGGGGGTGACTATGGCTACACCTTC. Amino acid sequence: CASSLGGDYGYTF.

This clone has more than one count but fewer than ten. V gene TRBV28 combines with J gene TRBJ1-2; D is perhaps TRBD1 (6 bases). Germline V gene data show CDR1 as MDHEN and CDR2 as SYDVKM. The V end was cut by 6 bases, the J end by 6 bases, with 23 bases between. The CDR3 is made up of 16 amino acids. CDR3 sequence (DNA): TGTGCCAGCAGCACGCATTGGCGCGGGGGGCGAGATGGCTACACCTTC. It specifies CASSTHWRGGRDGYTF.

This chain joins TRBV6-4 and TRBJ2-2; 8 bases fit TRBD2. CDR3 size: 15 residues. CDR1 is MRHNA and CDR2 is SNTAGT in the germline V gene. Trimming cost V 4 bases and J 3 bases; bases outside gene matches: 4. The CDR3 DNA is TGTGCCAGCAGTGTCAAAGCGGGGGACACCGGGGAGCTGTTTTTT. Protein product: CASSVKAGDTGELFF.

This sequence joins TRBV11-3 and TRBJ1-1; unclear D gene. V lost 3 bases and J 2 bases, leaving 7 bases between the germline ends. The CDR3 contains 13 residues. Germline V gene lookup returns CDR1 SGHNT and CDR2 YENEEA. For the CDR3, the DNA is TGTGCCAGCAGCTTTAGTCCCAACACTGAAGCTTTCTTT. Residues: CASSFSPNTEAFF.

V gene TRBV5-7 combines with J gene TRBJ2-5, with a tentative D call TRBD1 (6 bases). Being an ORF, TRBV5-7 has a function that is uncertain. The CDR3 is made up of 16 amino acids. The V and J ends lost 1 base and 5 bases respectively, with 18 bases between them. CDR3 coding DNA: TGTGCCAGCAGCTTGTGTAGGAACAGGGTAAGGGAGACCCAGTACTTC. Translation gives CASSLCRNRVRETQYF.

The rearrangement joins TRBV5-4 to TRBJ2-2; TRBD2 agrees at 10 bases. The ends lost 3 bases at V and 6 bases at J; junction bases unmatched: 8. CDR1 is SGHNT, CDR2 YYREEE, per germline (reference sequence). The CDR3 sequence is 16 residues long. CDR3 sequence: CASSSPSGGPPGELFF. DNA for the CDR3: TGTGCCAGCAGCTCTCCTAGCGGGGGCCCCCCCGGGGAGCTGTTTTTT. The whole variable domain, filled in from reference TRBV5-4 and TRBJ2-2, reads ETGVTQSPTHLIKTRGQQVTLRCSSQSGHNTVSWYQQALGQGPQFIFQYYREEENGRGNFPPRFSGLQFPNYSSELNVNALELDDSALYLCASSSPSGGPPGELFFGEGSRLTVL.

The chain joins TRBV6-1 to TRBJ1-2; 9 nucleotides line up with TRBD1. Germline values: CDR1 MNHNS, CDR2 SASEGT. The V gene end was trimmed by 0 bases and the J gene end by 4 bases; junction bases not matched to a gene: 3. This CDR3 comprises 15 residues. CDR3 DNA sequence: TGTGCCAGCAGTGAAGCGACAGGGGGTGGCTATGGCTACACCTTC. It codes for CASSEATGGGYGYTF.

This clone was recorded once. This rearrangement joins TRBV5-1 to TRBJ2-5; 8 positions match TRBD1. J lost 4 bases, V lost 4 bases, and 9 bases had no gene match. The CDR3 runs 15 residues. Germline values: CDR1 SGHRS, CDR2 YFSETQ. As DNA, the CDR3 is TGCGCCAGCAGCATCGGACAGGGAGTGAGAGAGACCCAGTACTTC. It encodes CASSIGQGVRETQYF.

The genes are TRBV6-1 and TRBJ2-3; 9 nucleotides match TRBD2. From germline, CDR1 is MNHNS and CDR2 SASEGT. The CDR3 is 17 amino acids. V was clipped by 3 bases and J by 4 bases; unmatched bases: 11. CDR3 DNA: TGTGCCAGCAGTGAGCGGGGGGGGCGCAGGCGTTCAGATACGCAGTATTTT. Its protein is CASSERGGRRRSDTQYF.

This rearrangement joins TRBV28 to TRBJ2-1; D uncertain. V was trimmed by 6 bases and J by 12 bases, leaving 12 bases between them. The CDR3 loop spans 11 amino acids. CDR1 is MDHEN, CDR2 SYDVKM, per germline. CDR3 nucleotides: TGTGCCAGCAGCCAACACAGTGGGCAGTTCTTC. Its translation: CASSQHSGQFF.

The gene calls are TRBV28 and TRBJ2-6; D is possibly TRBD2 (5 bases). V was trimmed by 4 bases and J by 2 bases, leaving 6 bases between them. Germline-derived CDR1 and CDR2 are MDHEN and SYDVKM. CDR3 size: 14 residues. The CDR3 region has the DNA TGTGCCAGCAGTTCCGGGGCTGGGGCCAACGTCCTGACTTTC. The encoded protein is CASSSGAGANVLTF.

The genes are TRBV28 and TRBJ2-2; the match to TRBD1 covers 10 bases. Trimming at V came to 1 base and at J to 5 bases, leaving 7 bases not matched to a gene. This CDR3 contains 17 residues. Germline assignment: CDR1 MDHEN and CDR2 SYDVKM. In DNA form, the CDR3 reads TGTGCCAGCAGTTTATTCCGAACGGACAGGGGGACCGGGGAGCTGTTTTTT. This sequence encodes CASSLFRTDRGTGELFF.

This clone was counted only a few times. The chain recombines TRBV6-6 with TRBJ1-2; 8 nucleotides match TRBD1. The germline V gene has CDR1 MNHNY and CDR2 SVGAGI (reference sequence). CDR3 length equals 13 residues. V lost 0 bases and J lost 6; bases outside the gene matches: 0. The CDR3 sequence is CASSYSGQDGYTF. DNA of the CDR3: TGTGCCAGCAGTTACTCGGGACAGGATGGCTACACCTTC.

V gene TRBV10-3 combines with J gene TRBJ2-3, with 8 bases aligning to TRBD2. With V trimmed by 6 bases and J by 4 bases, 15 bases remained unmatched. The CDR3 consists of 17 residues. CDR1 is ENHRY, CDR2 SYGVKD, per germline. The CDR3, as DNA: TGTGCCATCAGCGCCAGGGAAGCGGGAGTTTCCCCAGATACGCAGTATTTT. As protein: CAISAREAGVSPDTQYF.

This sequence joins TRBV7-9 and TRBJ1-6, with D tentatively TRBD1 (5 bases). Germline lookup yields CDR1 SEHNR and CDR2 FQNEAQ (reference sequence). Trimming pared 5 bases from V and 7 bases from J, leaving 12 bases between. The CDR3 consists of 14 residues. CDR3 coding DNA: TGTGCCAGCAGCGGGACTCCTCTCAATTCACCCCTCCACTTT. Translation: CASSGTPLNSPLHF.

This clone was seen once. The chain links TRBV28 to TRBJ2-2; 9 bases map to TRBD1. J was trimmed by 5 bases and V by 6 bases; bases with no gene match: 4. CDR1 and CDR2 (germline): MDHEN, SYDVKM. The CDR3 runs to 14 residues. The CDR3 nucleotides read TGTGCCAGCAGCCACAGGGGGCCGACCGGGGAGCTGTTTTTT. Translated: CASSHRGPTGELFF.

This clone has a handful of counts. The chain joins TRBV28 to TRBJ1-1; weak D call: TRBD1 (5 bases). Germline V CDR1 and CDR2: MDHEN, SYDVKM. Trimming took 2 bases from V and 3 from J, leaving 13 bases between them. CDR3 length: 15 amino acids. The DNA for the CDR3 is TGTGCCAGCAGTTTAACAGGCCAGAGGCACACTGAAGCTTTCTTT. This translates into CASSLTGQRHTEAFF.

V is TRBV6-6 and J is TRBJ1-5; D is perhaps TRBD1 (6 bases). V was trimmed by 9 bases and J by 6 bases, leaving 15 bases between them. Germline V gene lookup returns CDR1 MNHNY and CDR2 SVGAGI (reference sequence). This CDR3 is built from 13 residues. CDR3 DNA: TGTGCCAGTTTAGGGGGAGTGAGTCAGCCCCAGCATTTT. Translating it yields CASLGGVSQPQHF.

This clone has only one observation. This chain uses TRBV6-1 with TRBJ1-2, with 8 bases identical to TRBD1. The junction had 9 bases not matched to a gene; V was cut back by 2 bases and J by 4 bases. This CDR3 has 16 residues. Germline loops: CDR1 MNHNS, CDR2 SASEGT. The CDR3 DNA sequence: TGTGCCAGCAGTGAACAGACAGGGGTGTTTGGCTATGGCTACACCTTC. Amino acids: CASSEQTGVFGYGYTF.

This rearrangement joins TRBV28 to TRBJ1-2, with a possible D match to TRBD1 (6 bases). Germline V gives CDR1 MDHEN, CDR2 SYDVKM. CDR3 size: 13 residues. The ends were cut back, 5 bases at V and 4 bases at J, with 11 bases in the middle. The CDR3 spells CASSAVGGYGYTF. CDR3 DNA: TGTGCCAGCAGTGCTGTAGGGGGCTATGGCTACACCTTC.

CDR3 bases: TGTGCCAGCAGCCAATTAGCGGGGGCTAACAATGAGCAGTTCTTC. Residues: CASSQLAGANNEQFF. The chain uses TRBV4-2 and TRBJ2-1; 9 positions match TRBD2. This CDR3 contains 15 residues. J gave up 5 bases and V 2 bases, and 4 bases lay outside the gene matches. The germline CDR1 and CDR2 sequences are LGHNA and YNFKEQ.

The chain carries TRBV20-1 and TRBJ1-5; D is undetermined. The CDR3 totals 13 residues. V shed 3 bases and J shed 9 bases, with 15 bases lying between them. The germline V gene encodes CDR1 DFQATT and CDR2 SNEGSKA (reference sequence). The CDR3 region has the DNA TGCAGTGCTAGTAAGGGCGAGGGATGGCCCCAGCATTTT. Protein product: CSASKGEGWPQHF.

The chain recombines TRBV5-1 with TRBJ1-1; D gene ambiguous. There are 14 residues in the CDR3. The V and J ends lost 4 bases and 7 bases respectively, with 17 bases between them. Germline loops: CDR1 SGHRS, CDR2 YFSETQ. The CDR3 sequence is CASSPDGWAGEAFF. The CDR3 DNA reads TGCGCCAGCAGCCCCGACGGATGGGCTGGTGAAGCTTTCTTT.

The chain employs TRBV4-1 and TRBJ2-3; D is uncertain. Trimming removed 2 bases at V and 4 bases at J, with 13 bases between. Germline CDR1 is MGHRA and CDR2 is YSYEKL. CDR3 length equals 15 residues. CDR3 sequence reads: CASSQMSLSADTQYF. CDR3 bases: TGCGCCAGCAGCCAAATGAGTTTGAGCGCAGATACGCAGTATTTT.

The rearrangement joins TRBV11-2 to TRBJ2-3; the match to TRBD1 covers 8 bases. The CDR3 sequence is 15 residues long. Per germline, CDR1 SGHAT and CDR2 FQNNGV. Unmatched junction bases numbered 4, after V lost 1 base and J lost 4 bases. The DNA of the CDR3 is TGTGCCAGCAGCTTAGTGGGGACAGGACCAGATACGCAGTATTTT. This encodes CASSLVGTGPDTQYF.

The genes are TRBV7-6 and TRBJ2-3, with TRBD2 matching over 13 bases. CDR3 size: 16 residues. V dropped 6 bases and J dropped 0; count of bases not matched to a gene: 3. CDR1 is SGHVS and CDR2 is FNYEAQ in the germline V gene. The CDR3 reads CASRLGLAGSTDTQYF. The CDR3 nucleotides are TGTGCCAGCAGATTGGGACTAGCGGGAAGCACAGATACGCAGTATTTT.

J is TRBJ1-2 and V is TRBV6-5; D might be TRBD1 (6 bases). The germline V and J ends were trimmed by 5 bases and 7 bases, with 20 bases remaining between them. Germline loops: CDR1 MNHEY, CDR2 SVGAGI. The CDR3 has 15 residues. The CDR3 reads CASSQTTTGLRGYTF. As DNA, the CDR3 is TGTGCCAGCAGTCAAACTACAACAGGGCTCCGTGGCTACACCTTC.